This T cell receptor (beta chain) stems from a study of tumor and adjacent non-tumor tissue in lung cancer. The wider study: There were roughly 11 adenocarcinoma, 2 squamous cell carcinoma and 1 small cell lung cancer cases. Patients were aged about 30 to 76, roughly nine men and roughly five women, stage I to III.

A modified ARM-PCR protocol with three rounds of nested PCR amplified TCRbeta. TCRdb re-analysed the multiplex PCR reads in MiXCR, keeping a single row per CDR3 protein. The sample has 98,000 or so distinct CDR3 sequences; 75% to 85% are singletons. CDR3 length: 15 amino acids. A remark on this clonotype: Its antigen is still unknown. Relative to the germline gene, one junction end is altered; a read error may explain this.

This sample's RNA came from whole unsorted tissue. This non-tumor lung sample came from over 3 cm beyond the tumor edge. Donors were chemotherapy-naive, newly diagnosed lung cancer surgical patients in China, August–late 2014. Study conclusions and caveats: Top 100 clones took a larger repertoire share in normal lung.

J is TRBJ2-2 and V is TRBV12-3 or TRBV12-4; unclear D gene. Sequencing was done on a sample of distant non-tumor lung tissue. This receptor was taken from a man in his sixties with small cell lung cancer. CDR3 coding DNA: TGTGTCAGCAGTCTCTCTGGCACAGACACCGGGGAGCTGTTTTTT. Translated: CVSSLSGTDTGELFF.